Detailed here is one T cell receptor beta chain. Sequencing was performed with immunoSEQ multiplex PCR; in TCRdb, only in-frame clones are kept and a portion is missing. The table shows approximately 70,000 clones, with just under 95% occurring only once. Germline-derived CDR1 and CDR2 are SNHLY and FYNNEI. Trimming took off 3 bases at V and 2 bases at J, with 12 bases between the two ends. CDR3 length: 15 amino acids. This entry comes from a study of graft-versus-host responses after intestinal transplantation. The sample here was bone marrow, taken around 720 days after intestinal transplantation. This sequence originates from a human patient who received an intestinal transplant, so some T cells may come from the graft donor. V gene TRBV2 combines with J gene TRBJ2-3; a possible D gene is TRBD2 (5 bases). The CDR3, as DNA: TGTGCCAGCAGTGACCCAGCGGCCCTCACAGATACGCAGTATTTT. Its protein product is CASSDPAALTDTQYF.